What follows are 23 T cell receptor beta chains derived from one specimen sequenced in a study of cytotoxic CD8 clonotypes in ibrutinib-treated CLL. Measured with immunoSEQ multiplex PCR; TCRdb has only the in-frame clones, and not every one. The table lists 100,000 to 150,000 clones, over 75% of them singletons. Source: PBMCs, taken after 24 months of ibrutinib treatment. The receptors stem from a human donor with chronic lymphocytic leukemia.

This sequence joins TRBV18 and TRBJ2-6; D possibly corresponds to TRBD1 (5 bases). The V end lost 3 bases, the J end lost 0 bases, and 9 bases lay between the germline ends. This CDR3 is 16 amino acids long. The V gene's germline CDR1 is KGHSH and CDR2 LQKENI. The CDR3 loop is CASSPYDSSGANVLTF. In DNA, the CDR3 is TGTGCCAGCTCACCCTACGACAGCTCTGGGGCCAACGTCCTGACTTTC.

The rearrangement uses TRBV11-2 and TRBJ2-1; D is perhaps TRBD2 (6 bases). The CDR3 length is 16 residues. Germline V gene sequence: CDR1 SGHAT, CDR2 FQNNGV. V was clipped by 5 bases and J by 9 bases, with 23 bases between them. The CDR3 protein is CASSPTLRGTLSEQFF. In DNA, the CDR3 is TGTGCCAGCAGCCCGACCCTTCGAGGGACTTTGAGTGAGCAGTTCTTC.

The chain has TRBV7-2 and TRBJ1-3; tentatively, D is TRBD1 (5 bases). The germline CDR1 and CDR2 sequences are SGHTA and FQGNSA. This CDR3 region has 14 residues. V lost 2 bases and J lost 0, with 5 bases in between. As DNA, the CDR3 is TGTGCCAGCAGCTTACAGGGCTCTGGAAACACCATATATTTT. Translation: CASSLQGSGNTIYF.

This sequence joins TRBV28 and TRBJ1-2; no definite D call. The CDR3 extends over 13 amino acids. Germline-derived CDR1 and CDR2 are MDHEN and SYDVKM. The V end lost 2 bases, the J end lost 7 bases, and 11 bases lay between the germline ends. The CDR3 reads CASSLQNLGGYTF. CDR3 in DNA: TGTGCCAGCAGTTTACAGAACTTGGGTGGCTACACCTTC.

This sequence joins TRBV7-3 and TRBJ1-4; tentatively, D is TRBD1 (5 bases). V was clipped by 5 bases and J by 7 bases, with 14 bases between them. The V gene's germline CDR1 is SGHTA and CDR2 FQGTGA. This CDR3 region has 14 residues. In DNA form, the CDR3 reads TGTGCCAGCAGCCTGGACAAGGATTTTGAAAAACTGTTTTTT. This sequence encodes CASSLDKDFEKLFF.

V gene TRBV19 combines with J gene TRBJ1-2; D ambiguous. V was trimmed by 5 bases and J by 5 bases, leaving 12 bases between them. This CDR3 is built from 13 residues. The germline V gene has CDR1 LNHDA and CDR2 SQIVND (reference sequence). CDR3 in DNA: TGTGCCAGTAGTCTTCTGCGAGAGTATGGCTACACCTTC. It encodes CASSLLREYGYTF.

CDR3 sequence: CASSLRFYLSYEQYF. CDR3 nucleotide sequence: TGTGCCAGCAGCTTAAGGTTCTACCTCTCCTACGAGCAGTACTTC. The chain employs TRBV7-8 and TRBJ2-7; the D is unclear. The CDR3 contains 15 residues. Germline V gene lookup returns CDR1 SGHVS and CDR2 FQNEAQ. The V end was cut by 2 bases, the J end by 0 bases, with 11 bases between.

The genes are TRBV25-1 and TRBJ2-7; D tentatively fits TRBD1 or TRBD2 (5 bases each). The CDR3 runs to 14 residues. Germline CDR1 reads MGHDK; CDR2 reads SYGVNS. V lost 6 bases and J lost 2, with 14 bases in between. In DNA form, the CDR3 reads TGTGCCAGCAGAGGGACGGGTGGAGCCTACGAGCAGTACTTC. It translates to CASRGTGGAYEQYF.

The rearrangement links TRBV6-6 to TRBJ1-1, with D possibly matching TRBD1 (5 bases). Looked up from germline, CDR1 is MNHNY and CDR2 is SVGAGI (reference sequence). The CDR3 is 16 amino acids. V shed 0 bases and J shed 6 bases, with 17 bases lying between them. Here the CDR3 reads CASSYSRSRVTSEAFF. The DNA of the CDR3 is TGTGCCAGCAGTTACTCGAGAAGCAGGGTGACATCTGAAGCTTTCTTT.

This rearrangement joins TRBV5-4 to TRBJ2-7; the D is unclear. Trimming pared 5 bases from V and 0 bases from J, leaving 9 bases between. The CDR3 totals 13 residues. CDR1 and CDR2 (germline): SGHNT, YYREEE (reference sequence). The chain's CDR3 is CASRAETSYEQYF. The CDR3 nucleotides read TGTGCCAGCAGGGCGGAGACCTCCTACGAGCAGTACTTC.

This chain links TRBV7-2 with TRBJ2-5, with D tentatively TRBD1 or TRBD2 (5 bases each). Germline CDR1 and CDR2: SGHTA and FQGNSA. The CDR3 spans 15 residues. V lost 5 bases and J 5 bases, leaving 18 bases between the germline ends. The CDR3 region has the DNA TGTGCCAGCAGCCCTGAGAGGGGAACTCGGGAGACCCAGTACTTC. As protein: CASSPERGTRETQYF.

The J gene is TRBJ2-6, the V gene TRBV10-3; 8 bases map to TRBD1. The V gene's germline CDR1 is ENHRY and CDR2 SYGVKD. Trimming at V came to 2 bases and at J to 1 base, leaving 7 bases not matched to a gene. The CDR3 is made up of 18 amino acids. The CDR3 nucleotides are TGTGCCATCAGTGAGATGGGGACAGGCTCATCTGGGGCCAACGTCCTGACTTTC. It yields the protein CAISEMGTGSSGANVLTF.

J is TRBJ1-1 and V is TRBV7-3; D is ambiguous. This CDR3 contains 13 residues. Germline V gene data show CDR1 as SGHTA and CDR2 as FQGTGA. V was cut by 2 bases and J by 1 base, with 5 bases left in between. The CDR3 here is CASSLQPNTEAFF. The CDR3 DNA is TGTGCCAGCAGCTTACAGCCGAACACTGAAGCTTTCTTT.

The V call is TRBV5-8, the J call TRBJ1-4; perhaps TRBD1 as D (6 bases). The CDR3 runs 12 residues. Germline V gene lookup returns CDR1 SGHTS and CDR2 YDEGEE. The V and J ends lost 4 bases and 8 bases respectively, with 9 bases between them. The CDR3 sequence: CASSSRGEKLFF. The CDR3 nucleotides are TGTGCCAGCAGCAGCAGGGGAGAAAAACTGTTTTTT.

This rearrangement joins TRBV4-2 to TRBJ2-1; 7 bases match TRBD2. The CDR3 extends over 17 amino acids. V gave up 1 base and J gave up 0 bases; unmatched junction bases: 6. Germline V CDR1 and CDR2: LGHNA, YNFKEQ. The CDR3 spells CASSQVSGTSSYNEQFF. As DNA, the CDR3 is TGTGCCAGCAGCCAAGTGAGCGGGACGAGCTCCTACAATGAGCAGTTCTTC.

This clone has a handful of counts. This chain links TRBV21-1 with TRBJ2-7; the table gives TRBD1 as D, unverified against the DNA. TRBV21-1 is a recognized pseudogene. This CDR3 has 18 residues. CDR3 residues: CASSKARARGRAKYEQYF. The CDR3 nucleotides are TGTGCCAGCAGCAAAGCGAGAGCCAGGGGGCGGGCGAAATACGAGCAGTACTTC.

The genes are TRBV6-6 and TRBJ1-1, with 10 bases lining up with TRBD1. The CDR3 contains 16 residues. The ends lost 4 bases at V and 3 bases at J; junction bases unmatched: 8. Germline assignment: CDR1 MNHNY and CDR2 SVGAGI (reference sequence). The CDR3 loop is CASSSDRGITYTEAFF. The CDR3 coding sequence is TGTGCCAGCAGTTCGGACAGGGGGATAACTTACACTGAAGCTTTCTTT.

V gene TRBV18 combines with J gene TRBJ2-3; 7 positions match TRBD2. Trimming took 3 bases from V and 3 from J; bases not matched to a gene: 6. This CDR3 region has 15 residues. Germline V gene data show CDR1 as KGHSH and CDR2 as LQKENI. CDR3 nucleotide sequence: TGTGCCAGCTCACCCGGGAGGAGTTTTACAGATACGCAGTATTTT. It is translated as CASSPGRSFTDTQYF.

This clone has more than one count but fewer than ten. The rearrangement uses TRBV19 and TRBJ1-3; D not resolved. V was trimmed by 5 bases and J by 0 bases, leaving 11 bases between them. This CDR3 spans 15 amino acids. The germline gives CDR1 LNHDA, CDR2 SQIVND (reference sequence). CDR3 loop: CASSFYGPSGNTIYF. CDR3 DNA: TGTGCCAGTAGTTTTTACGGGCCCTCTGGAAACACCATATATTTT.

This clone was seen once. The rearrangement uses TRBV27 and TRBJ2-1; D is ambiguous. The CDR3 is 17 residues long. V was clipped by 5 bases and J by 0 bases, with 17 bases between them. Per the germline V gene, CDR1 is MNHEY and CDR2 is SMNVEV (reference sequence). CDR3 sequence: CASSPPSGYSSYNEQFF. In DNA form, the CDR3 reads TGTGCCAGCAGTCCCCCGTCCGGTTATAGCTCCTACAATGAGCAGTTCTTC.

The CDR3 DNA follows: TGTGCCAGCAGTACCAAGGGGGCGGGGGGCCGAGTCCAAGAGACCCAGTACTTC. This sequence encodes CASSTKGAGGRVQETQYF. The rearrangement joins TRBV7-2 to TRBJ2-5; tentatively, D is TRBD2 (8 bases). Trimming left V 6 bases short and J 1 base short, with 24 bases between. CDR1 is SGHTA, CDR2 FQGNSA, per germline. This CDR3 is 18 amino acids long. The full variable domain, rest sourced from reference TRBV7-2 and TRBJ2-5, is GAGVSQSPSNKVTEKGKDVELRCDPISGHTALYWYRQSLGQGLEFLIYFQGNSAPDKSGLPSDRFSAERTGGSVSTLTIQRTQQEDSAVYLCASSTKGAGGRVQETQYFGPGTRLLVL.

The chain uses TRBV2 and TRBJ1-5, with D tentatively TRBD1 (6 bases). The CDR3 totals 18 residues. Germline V gene data show CDR1 as SNHLY and CDR2 as FYNNEI. The V and J ends lost 0 bases and 0 bases respectively, with 15 bases between them. CDR3 coding DNA: TGTGCCAGCAGTGAAGCGAAACAGGGCAGGGGTAGCAATCAGCCCCAGCATTTT. Translating gives CASSEAKQGRGSNQPQHF.

This sequence joins TRBV5-4 and TRBJ2-4; possible D gene TRBD1, 5 bases. The CDR3 runs to 14 residues. The germline V gene has CDR1 SGHNT and CDR2 YYREEE (reference sequence). V was shortened by 6 bases and J by 6 bases, with 16 bases between the two germline ends. The CDR3 loop reads CASTSAQGPNIQYF. CDR3 DNA sequence: TGTGCCAGCACGAGCGCGCAGGGCCCAAACATTCAGTACTTC.